This record looks at one T cell receptor beta chain sequence and its context. Its specificity is not known. The V end lost 0 bases, the J end lost 4 bases, and 15 bases lay between the germline ends. Germline-derived CDR1 and CDR2 are LGHNA and YSLEER. The CDR3 spans 16 residues. The PCR had 60 Vbeta and 13 Jbeta primers. Clones were read by immunoSEQ multiplex PCR, and TCRdb kept only the in-frame ones, dropping some. The data contain approximately 180,000 clones, over 60% of them singletons. The data are from a study of cytomegalovirus exposure and HLA in healthy donors. General study points: With later analysis, a missense DCLRE1C variant became linked to TCR beta V- and J-gene trimming. An apparent linkage of common viral pathogens to several of the most significant clusters emerged in a later analysis.

Sequenced sample: PBMCs. The receptor was isolated from a middle-aged woman in good health and CMV-seronegative. V gene TRBV4-3 combines with J gene TRBJ1-2; the D is unclear. The CDR3 nucleotides are TGCGCCAGCAGCCAAGATGGGAGGAGAGGCCTCTATGGCTACACCTTC. Residues: CASSQDGRRGLYGYTF.